This paragraph covers one T cell receptor (beta chain) sequence. The antigen is undetermined. Per the germline V gene, CDR1 is LNHDA and CDR2 is SQIVND (reference sequence). With 3 bases clipped from V and 4 bases from J, the junction kept 13 bases outside the gene matches. The CDR3 is 17 residues long. This sample is drawn from a study of T cell responses to AZD1222 COVID-19 vaccine. General observations from the study: The repertoires were collected only after the peak T cell response. Unmutated variant regions are reportedly the target of nearly half of TCRs that are spike-specific. Clonal diversity was possibly underestimated; the donors were predominantly white British and more often female.

Only in-frame clones appear in the TCRdb table, and some are missing; sequencing was by immunoSEQ multiplex PCR. Found here are 150,000 or so clones, about nine tenths of them singletons; the top ten hold 2.5% to 4%. Doses given second, at about 4 or about 12 weeks, were pooled. The TCR originated in an adult who received the AZD1222 COVID-19 vaccine. The chain links TRBV19 to TRBJ1-1; the match to TRBD1 covers 8 bases. The sequenced sample was peripheral blood, obtained 28 days after the second AZD1222 dose. The CDR3 loop is CASSIIVPTGESTEAFF. The CDR3 nucleotides are TGTGCCAGTAGTATCATAGTCCCGACAGGGGAGAGCACTGAAGCTTTCTTT.